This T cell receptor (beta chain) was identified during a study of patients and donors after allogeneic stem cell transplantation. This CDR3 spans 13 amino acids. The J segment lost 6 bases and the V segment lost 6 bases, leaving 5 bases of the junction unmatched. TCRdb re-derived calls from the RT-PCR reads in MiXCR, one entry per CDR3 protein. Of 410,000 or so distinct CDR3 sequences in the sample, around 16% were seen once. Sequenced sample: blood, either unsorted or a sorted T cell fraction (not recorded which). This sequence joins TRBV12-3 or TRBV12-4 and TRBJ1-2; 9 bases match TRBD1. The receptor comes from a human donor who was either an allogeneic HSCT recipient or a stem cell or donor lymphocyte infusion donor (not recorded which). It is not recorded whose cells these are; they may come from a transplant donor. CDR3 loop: CASRTQGANGYTF. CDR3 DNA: TGTGCCAGCAGGACACAGGGGGCCAATGGCTACACCTTC.